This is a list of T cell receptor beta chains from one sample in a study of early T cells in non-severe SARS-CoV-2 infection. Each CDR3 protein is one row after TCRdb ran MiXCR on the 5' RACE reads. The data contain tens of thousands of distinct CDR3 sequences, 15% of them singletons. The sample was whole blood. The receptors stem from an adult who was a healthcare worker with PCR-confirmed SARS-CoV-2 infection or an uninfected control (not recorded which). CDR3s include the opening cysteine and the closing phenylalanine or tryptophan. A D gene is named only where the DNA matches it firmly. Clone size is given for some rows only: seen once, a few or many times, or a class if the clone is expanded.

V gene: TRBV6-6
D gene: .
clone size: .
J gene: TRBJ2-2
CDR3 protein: CASSYAFHRELFF
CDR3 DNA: TGTGCCAGCAGTTACGCATTTCATCGGGAGCTGTTTTTT

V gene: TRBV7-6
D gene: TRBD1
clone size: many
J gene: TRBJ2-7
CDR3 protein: CASSSRTGDNEQYF
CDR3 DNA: TGTGCCAGCAGCTCCCGGACAGGGGACAACGAGCAGTACTTC

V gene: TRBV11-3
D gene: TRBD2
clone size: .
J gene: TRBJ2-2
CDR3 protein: CASTLSGRDFDTGELFF
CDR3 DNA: TGTGCCAGCACCCTTAGCGGGAGGGACTTTGACACCGGGGAGCTGTTTTTT

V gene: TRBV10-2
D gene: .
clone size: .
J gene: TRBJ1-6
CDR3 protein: CASTPSEGRTSPLHF
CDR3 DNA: TGCGCCAGCACCCCCTCGGAGGGCCGGACTTCACCCCTCCACTTT

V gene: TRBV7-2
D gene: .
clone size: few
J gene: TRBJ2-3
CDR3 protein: CASSLGGTLGDTQYF
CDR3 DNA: TGTGCCAGCAGCTTGGGCGGAACTTTGGGAGATACGCAGTATTTT

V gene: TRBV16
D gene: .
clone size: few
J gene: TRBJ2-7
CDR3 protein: CASSQSYGAQYF
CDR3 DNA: TGTGCCAGCAGCCAATCGTACGGCGCGCAGTACTTC

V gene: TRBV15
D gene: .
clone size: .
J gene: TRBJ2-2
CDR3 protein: CATSKQGNTGELFF
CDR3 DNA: TGTGCCACCAGCAAACAGGGAAACACCGGGGAGCTGTTTTTT

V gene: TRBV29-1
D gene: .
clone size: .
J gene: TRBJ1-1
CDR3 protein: CSVARGSLNTEAFF
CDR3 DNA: TGCAGCGTGGCGAGGGGCAGCCTGAACACTGAAGCTTTCTTT

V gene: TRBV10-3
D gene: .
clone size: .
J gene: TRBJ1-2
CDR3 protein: CAIRAGTSNYGYTF
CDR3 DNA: TGTGCCATCAGGGCAGGGACGTCTAACTATGGCTACACCTTC

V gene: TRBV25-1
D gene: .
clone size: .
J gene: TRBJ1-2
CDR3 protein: CASSGGARYGYTF
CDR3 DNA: TGTGCCAGCAGTGGGGGGGCCCGCTATGGCTACACCTTC

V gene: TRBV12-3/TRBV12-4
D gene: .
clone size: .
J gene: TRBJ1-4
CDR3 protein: CASTAPDSGKLFF
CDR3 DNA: TGTGCCAGCACCGCCCCGGACAGTGGAAAACTGTTTTTT

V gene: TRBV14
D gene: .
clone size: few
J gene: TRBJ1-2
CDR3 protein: CASSQNAAYGYTF
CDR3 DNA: TGTGCCAGCAGCCAAAACGCAGCCTATGGCTACACCTTC

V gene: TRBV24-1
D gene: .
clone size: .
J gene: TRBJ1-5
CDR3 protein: CATSDRRQGNQPQHF
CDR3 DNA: TGTGCCACCAGTGATCGTAGACAGGGCAATCAGCCCCAGCATTTT

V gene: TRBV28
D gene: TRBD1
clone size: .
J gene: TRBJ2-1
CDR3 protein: CASNRGTNEQFF
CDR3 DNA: TGTGCCAGCAACAGGGGGACGAATGAGCAGTTCTTC

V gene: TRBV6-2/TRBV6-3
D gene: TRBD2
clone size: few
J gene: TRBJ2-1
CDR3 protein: CASSPPTSGPFYNEQFF
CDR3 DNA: TGTGCCAGCAGCCCCCCAACTAGCGGACCTTTCTACAATGAGCAGTTCTTC

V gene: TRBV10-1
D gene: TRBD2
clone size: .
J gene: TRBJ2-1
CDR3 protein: CASSEMTSGRADEQFF
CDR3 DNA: TGCGCCAGCAGTGAGATGACTAGCGGGAGGGCCGATGAGCAGTTCTTC

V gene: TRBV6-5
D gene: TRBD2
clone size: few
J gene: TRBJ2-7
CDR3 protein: CASSYSLAGALYEQYF
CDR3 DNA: TGTGCCAGCAGTTATTCTTTAGCGGGAGCTCTCTACGAGCAGTACTTC

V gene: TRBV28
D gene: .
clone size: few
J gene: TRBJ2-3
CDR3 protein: CASSFGTGNTQYF
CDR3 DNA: TGTGCCAGCAGTTTCGGCACGGGGAATACGCAGTATTTT

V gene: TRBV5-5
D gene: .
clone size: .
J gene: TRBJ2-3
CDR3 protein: CASSREALRIFAPDTQYF
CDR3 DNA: TGTGCCAGCAGCCGGGAAGCATTGCGGATTTTTGCACCAGATACGCAGTATTTT

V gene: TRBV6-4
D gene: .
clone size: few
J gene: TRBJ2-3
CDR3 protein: CASSDSIGTDTQYF
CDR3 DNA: TGTGCCAGCAGTGACTCTATTGGGACAGATACGCAGTATTTT

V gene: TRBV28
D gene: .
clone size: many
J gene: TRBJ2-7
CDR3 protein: CASSPTRLSYEQYF
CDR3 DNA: TGTGCCAGCAGTCCCACAAGGCTGTCCTACGAGCAGTACTTC

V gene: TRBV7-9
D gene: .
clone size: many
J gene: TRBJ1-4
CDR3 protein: CASSRGEVPNEKLFF
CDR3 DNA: TGTGCCAGCAGCCGGGGGGAGGTCCCCAATGAAAAACTGTTTTTT

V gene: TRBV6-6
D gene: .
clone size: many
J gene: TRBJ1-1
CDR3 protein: CASSYSTGGTEAFF
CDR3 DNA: TGTGCCAGCAGTTACTCGACAGGTGGGACTGAAGCTTTCTTT

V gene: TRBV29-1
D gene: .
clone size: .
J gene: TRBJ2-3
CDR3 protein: CSVESGVMDTQYF
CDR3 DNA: TGCAGCGTTGAGTCGGGAGTTATGGATACGCAGTATTTT

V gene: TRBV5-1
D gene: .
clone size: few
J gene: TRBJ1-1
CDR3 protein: CASSFTRNTEAFF
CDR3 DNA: TGCGCCAGCAGCTTCACCCGGAACACTGAAGCTTTCTTT

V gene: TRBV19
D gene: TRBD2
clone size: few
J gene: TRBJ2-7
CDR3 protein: CASSIGTSGGYEQYF
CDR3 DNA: TGTGCCAGTAGTATCGGGACTAGCGGGGGCTACGAGCAGTACTTC

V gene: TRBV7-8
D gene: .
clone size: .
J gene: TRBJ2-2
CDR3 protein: CASSLDETANTGELFF
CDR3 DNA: TGTGCCAGCAGCTTAGATGAGACGGCGAACACCGGGGAGCTGTTTTTT

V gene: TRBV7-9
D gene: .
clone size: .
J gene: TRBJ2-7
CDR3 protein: CASSLEDEQYF
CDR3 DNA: TGTGCCAGCAGCTTAGAGGACGAGCAGTACTTC

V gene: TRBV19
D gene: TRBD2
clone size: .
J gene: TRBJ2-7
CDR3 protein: CASSELAGGSYEQYF
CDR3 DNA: TGTGCCAGTAGTGAACTAGCGGGAGGTTCCTACGAGCAGTACTTC

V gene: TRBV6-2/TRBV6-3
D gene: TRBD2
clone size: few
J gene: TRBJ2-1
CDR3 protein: CASSSLAGTGGQFF
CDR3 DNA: TGTGCCAGCAGTTCGCTAGCGGGTACCGGGGGGCAGTTCTTC

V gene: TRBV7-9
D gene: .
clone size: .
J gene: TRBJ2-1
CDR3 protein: CASSPRRPDNEQFF
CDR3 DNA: TGTGCCAGCAGTCCAAGAAGGCCGGACAATGAGCAGTTCTTC

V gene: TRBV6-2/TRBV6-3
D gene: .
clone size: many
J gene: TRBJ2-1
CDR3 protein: CASSNTGMGEQFF
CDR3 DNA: TGTGCCAGCAGCAATACAGGGATGGGTGAGCAGTTCTTC

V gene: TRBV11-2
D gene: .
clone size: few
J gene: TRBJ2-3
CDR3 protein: CASSLMVSDTQYF
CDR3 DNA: TGTGCCAGCAGCTTAATGGTCTCAGATACGCAGTATTTT

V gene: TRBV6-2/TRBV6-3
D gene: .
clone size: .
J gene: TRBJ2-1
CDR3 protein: CASSYGGTYNEQFF
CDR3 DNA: TGTGCCAGCAGTTACGGGGGGACCTACAATGAGCAGTTCTTC

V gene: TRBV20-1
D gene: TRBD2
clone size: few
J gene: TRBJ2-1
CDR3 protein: CSANGLAATYNEQFF
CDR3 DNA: TGCAGTGCTAACGGACTAGCGGCAACCTACAATGAGCAGTTCTTC

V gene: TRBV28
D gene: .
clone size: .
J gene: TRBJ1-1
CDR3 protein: CASSPHGDHTEAFF
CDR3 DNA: TGTGCCAGCAGTCCCCATGGGGATCACACTGAAGCTTTCTTT

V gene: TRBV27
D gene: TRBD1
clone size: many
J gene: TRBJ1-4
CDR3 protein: CASSRDRTNEKLFF
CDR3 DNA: TGTGCCAGCAGTCGGGACAGAACTAATGAAAAACTGTTTTTT

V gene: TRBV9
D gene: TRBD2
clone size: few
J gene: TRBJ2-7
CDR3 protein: CASSAGLTAYEQYF
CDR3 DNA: TGTGCCAGCAGCGCGGGACTAACAGCCTACGAGCAGTACTTC

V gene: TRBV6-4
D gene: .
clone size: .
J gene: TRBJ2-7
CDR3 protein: CASSDELRSEQYF
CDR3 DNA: TGTGCCAGCAGTGACGAGTTAAGGTCCGAGCAGTACTTC

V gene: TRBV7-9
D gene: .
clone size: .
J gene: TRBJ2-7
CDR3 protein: CASSPEAAYEQYF
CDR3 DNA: TGTGCCAGCAGCCCAGAGGCCGCCTACGAGCAGTACTTC

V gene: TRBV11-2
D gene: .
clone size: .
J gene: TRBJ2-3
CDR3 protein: CASSLIPITDTQYF
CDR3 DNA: TGTGCCAGCAGCTTGATCCCCATCACAGATACGCAGTATTTT

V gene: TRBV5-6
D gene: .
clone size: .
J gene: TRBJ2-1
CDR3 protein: CASSLVEGRRFF
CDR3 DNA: TGTGCCAGCAGCTTGGTCGAGGGTCGGAGGTTCTTC

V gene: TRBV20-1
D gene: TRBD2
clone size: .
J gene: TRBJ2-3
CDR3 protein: CSARDLWAGADTDTQYF
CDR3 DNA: TGCAGTGCTAGAGATCTCTGGGCGGGAGCCGACACAGATACGCAGTATTTT

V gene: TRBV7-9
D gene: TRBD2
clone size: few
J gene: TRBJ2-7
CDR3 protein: CASSWTRTSLHYEQYF
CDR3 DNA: TGTGCCAGCAGCTGGACTAGGACTAGCCTACACTACGAGCAGTACTTC

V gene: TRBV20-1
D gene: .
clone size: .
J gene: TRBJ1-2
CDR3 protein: CSAKEEGYGYTF
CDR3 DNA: TGCAGTGCCAAGGAGGAGGGCTATGGCTACACCTTC

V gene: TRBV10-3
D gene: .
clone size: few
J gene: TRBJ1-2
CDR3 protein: CAISGVAGDGYTF
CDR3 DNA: TGTGCCATCAGTGGTGTAGCAGGGGATGGCTACACCTTC

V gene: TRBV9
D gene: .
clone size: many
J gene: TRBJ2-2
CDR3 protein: CASSPNPGPNTGELFF
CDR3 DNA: TGTGCCAGCAGCCCAAATCCGGGACCTAACACCGGGGAGCTGTTTTTT

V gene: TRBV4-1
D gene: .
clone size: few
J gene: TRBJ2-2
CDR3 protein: CASSRGRASGELFF
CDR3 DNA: TGCGCCAGCAGCCGGGGTCGAGCATCCGGGGAGCTGTTTTTT

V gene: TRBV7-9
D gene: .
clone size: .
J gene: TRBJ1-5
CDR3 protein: CASSLLGSDQPQHF
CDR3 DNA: TGTGCCAGCAGCTTATTGGGGTCCGATCAGCCCCAGCATTTT

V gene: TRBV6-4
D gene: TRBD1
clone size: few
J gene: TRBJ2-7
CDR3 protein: CAGTPWDSYEQYF
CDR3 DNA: TGTGCCGGCACTCCCTGGGACAGCTACGAGCAGTACTTC